The present T cell receptor beta chain was sequenced within a study of CD8+ T cells in alopecia areata. Points from the study as a whole: In lesional scalp, particularly from alopecia totalis/universalis, clonality was higher than in normal scalp.

RNA extraction and reverse transcription yielded cDNA as sequencing template. Clones were sequenced by immunoSEQ multiplex PCR, and TCRdb holds only the in-frame ones, with some missing. This table holds around 150,000 clones, 55% found once. This clone has only a few counts. Its specificity is not known. Germline V gene sequence: CDR1 SNHLY, CDR2 FYNNEI. The CDR3 contains 11 residues. The V end lost 5 bases, the J end lost 2 bases, and 2 bases lay between the germline ends. The V call is TRBV2, the J call TRBJ2-3; the D is unclear. Sequencing used CD4+ T cells sorted from blood. The clonotype originates from a human donor in good health. The CDR3 bases are TGTGCCAGCAGTTACACAGATACGCAGTATTTT. Translating gives CASSYTDTQYF.